This TCR beta chain appears in the sequencing data of a study of tumor-infiltrating lymphocytes in primary liver carcinoma. Study context: Spanning 30 to 69 years of age, the patients were men and women.

The CDR3 consists of 14 residues. Germline loops: CDR1 SGHRS, CDR2 YFSETQ. DNA and RNA were both co-extracted from about 19-30 mg of bulk tissue that had not been sorted. A remark on this clonotype: Mismatch with germline at one junction end may stem from a read error.

Reverse transcription of around 500 ng total RNA with a constant-region primer produced TCR beta cDNA. Three nested multiplex PCR rounds of slightly modified ARM-PCR generated TCR beta libraries. Rounds one and two of PCR, each of approximately 11 cycles, were primed with TRBV1-TRBV30 forward primers and a C-beta reverse primer. TCRdb reprocessed the multiplex PCR reads with MiXCR, giving one entry per CDR3 protein. The data contain roughly 78,000 distinct CDR3 sequences, 71% of them singletons. Sequencing was carried out using liver tumor tissue from sampling region 4. The subset here: tumor region T4, right-lateral pole. The receptor's source is a woman aged 55-70 years with primary liver carcinoma and hepatitis B virus infection. The rearrangement uses TRBV5-1 and TRBJ2-3; no reliable D call. The CDR3 nucleotides read TGCGCCAGGAGCTTTCTAGAGAGCACAGATACGCAGTATTTT. Encoded protein: CARSFLESTDTQYF.